Listed below are T cell receptor beta chains from one sample, sequenced in a study of cytomegalovirus exposure and HLA in healthy donors. Method: immunoSEQ multiplex PCR; TCRdb's copy keeps in-frame clones and lacks some. This sample's table has 150,000 to 200,000 clones. The sample consisted of PBMCs. These receptor sequences come from a woman aged 60 to 75 in good health and CMV-seronegative. CDR3s include the opening cysteine and the closing phenylalanine or tryptophan. D genes are given only for firm matches.

j_gene | v_gene | d_gene | CDR3nt | CDR3aa
TRBJ2-2 | TRBV27 | . | TGTGCCAGCAGTTTATCGATAGTGTGGTCGTCGGACACCGGGGAGCTGTTTTTT | CASSLSIVWSSDTGELFF
TRBJ1-3 | TRBV6-5 | . | TGTGCCAGCAGCCCCGGGTTTACTGGAAACACCATATATTTT | CASSPGFTGNTIYF
TRBJ1-6 | TRBV7-9 | TRBD1 | TGTGCCAGCAGCCAACAGGGGGCTACCAGCTCCTATAATTCACCCCTCCACTTT | CASSQQGATSSYNSPLHF
TRBJ2-1 | TRBV10-3 | . | TGTGCCATCAGTGAATCCCCTAGCATCAGCTACAATGAGCAGTTCTTC | CAISESPSISYNEQFF
TRBJ1-1 | TRBV20-1 | TRBD1 | TGCAGTGCTAACAGGGGATTCGAAGCTTTCTTT | CSANRGFEAFF
TRBJ2-1 | TRBV9 | . | TGTGCCAGCAGCCACACACGGGACACCCTTAAAGATGAGCAGTTCTTC | CASSHTRDTLKDEQFF
TRBJ1-2 | TRBV5-1 | TRBD1 | TGCGCCAGCAGCTACGGACAGGGGGCTAACTATGGCTACACCTTC | CASSYGQGANYGYTF
TRBJ2-3 | TRBV4-2 | . | TGTGCCAGCAGCCCACGGGGGATGTTCACAGATACGCAGTATTTT | CASSPRGMFTDTQYF
TRBJ2-1 | TRBV9 | TRBD1 | TGTGCCAGCAGCCTGGACCCAGGGGGTTCCAATGAGCAGTTCTTC | CASSLDPGGSNEQFF
TRBJ2-2 | TRBV6-5 | TRBD1 | TGTGCCAGCAGTTACCCGACAGGGGGAACAACCGGGGAGCTGTTTTTT | CASSYPTGGTTGELFF
TRBJ2-2 | TRBV27 | . | TGTGCCAGCAGTTTATCCCCCCGGTTGAACACCGGGGAGCTGTTTTTT | CASSLSPRLNTGELFF
TRBJ1-6 | TRBV18 | TRBD1 | TGTGCCAGCTCACCGCCGCAGGGGGTCAGATCACCCCTCCACTTT | CASSPPQGVRSPLHF
TRBJ2-7 | TRBV30 | . | TGTGCCTGGACCCATGGGGACTCGTCCTACGAGCAGTACTTC | CAWTHGDSSYEQYF
TRBJ1-4 | TRBV15 | . | TGTGCCACCAGCAGAGAGGCGACTAGTGAAAAACTGTTTTTT | CATSREATSEKLFF
TRBJ1-1 | TRBV6-1 | TRBD1 | TGTGCCAGCAGTGAAGGAATAGGACAGGGGAGGACTGAAGCTTTCTTT | CASSEGIGQGRTEAFF
TRBJ2-2 | TRBV5-4 | TRBD1 | TGTGCCAGCAGCAGCCGGGACAGGGGTACCGGGGAGCTGTTTTTT | CASSSRDRGTGELFF
TRBJ2-7 | TRBV6-1 | . | TGTGCCAGCAGTGTAGGGGACACCTCCTACGAGCAGTACTTC | CASSVGDTSYEQYF
TRBJ1-1 | TRBV6-5 | . | TGTGCCAGCAGTCCCGGGGTATGGGGTAATACTGAAGCTTTCTTT | CASSPGVWGNTEAFF
TRBJ1-2 | TRBV13 | . | TGTGCCAGCAGCTTATTCAGGGTCTATGGCTACACCTTC | CASSLFRVYGYTF
TRBJ2-3 | TRBV4-1 | . | TGCGCCAGCAGCCCAACGGAGTCTAGCACAGATACGCAGTATTTT | CASSPTESSTDTQYF
TRBJ2-1 | TRBV7-2 | TRBD2 | TGTGCCAGCAGATATCCGGGAGGATACAATGAGCAGTTCTTC | CASRYPGGYNEQFF
TRBJ2-5 | TRBV5-4 | . | TGTGCCAGCAGCCCACCCGGGGGGCTAGGGGAGACCCAGTACTTC | CASSPPGGLGETQYF
TRBJ1-4 | TRBV10-3 | . | TGTGCCACCAGCGGCCAGGCAACTAATGAAAAACTGTTTTTT | CATSGQATNEKLFF
TRBJ1-5 | TRBV6-1 | . | TGTGCCAGCAGTGGGCCTTATAGCAATCAGCCCCAGCATTTT | CASSGPYSNQPQHF
TRBJ1-6 | TRBV18 | TRBD1 | TGTGCCAGCTCACCCGGACAGGGGGACTCAGCTTCACCCCTCCACTTT | CASSPGQGDSASPLHF
TRBJ1-2 | TRBV7-9 | . | TGTGCCAGCAGCTTTGGCAGATCAAACTATGGCTACACCTTC | CASSFGRSNYGYTF
TRBJ1-1 | TRBV19 | . | TGTGCCAGTAGTATCTTCGACTTCGGGGACACTGAAGCTTTCTTT | CASSIFDFGDTEAFF
TRBJ2-1 | TRBV7-9 | . | TGTGCCAGCAGCTTAGAGGGAGCTGCCTCTGGGCAGTTCTTC | CASSLEGAASGQFF
TRBJ1-1 | TRBV19 | . | TGTGCCAGTAGTATATCAGTGAACACTGAAGCTTTCTTT | CASSISVNTEAFF
TRBJ2-4 | TRBV29-1 | TRBD2 | TGCAGCGCCACTCGCTCTAGCGGGATCGTTCAGTACTTC | CSATRSSGIVQYF
TRBJ2-7 | TRBV15 | TRBD1 | TGTGCCACCAGCACTGGACAGGGCTACGAGCAGTACTTC | CATSTGQGYEQYF
TRBJ2-1 | TRBV28 | . | TGTGCCAGCGGGACTCCCAGTCACGATGAGCAGTTCTTC | CASGTPSHDEQFF
TRBJ1-1 | TRBV29-1 | . | TGCAGCGTTGGCAGGGAAGGTGAAGCTTTCTTT | CSVGREGEAFF
TRBJ1-1 | TRBV27 | TRBD1 | TGTGCCAGCAGTTCTGGACAGGGGAACACTGAAGCTTTCTTT | CASSSGQGNTEAFF
TRBJ2-7 | TRBV10-1 | . | TGCGCCAGCAGTGAGTACGGATTAGAGGCCGAGCAGTACTTC | CASSEYGLEAEQYF
TRBJ2-7 | TRBV29-1 | TRBD2 | TGCAGCGTTGATGGCTCGGGGGGAAACGAGCAGTACTTC | CSVDGSGGNEQYF
TRBJ2-7 | TRBV11-2 | . | TGTGCCAGCAGCTTCCCAATTGGGACTTCCTCAGGGTCGGGCGAGCAGTACTTC | CASSFPIGTSSGSGEQYF
TRBJ1-1 | TRBV18 | . | TGTGCCAGCTCACCACCGAGTGCTAGTGGTGCTTTCTTT | CASSPPSASGAFF
TRBJ1-5 | TRBV19 | . | TGTGCCAGTACCACAACCGGGGGGGGCTGGGTCAGAAATCAGCCCCAGCATTTT | CASTTTGGGWVRNQPQHF
TRBJ2-7 | TRBV5-6 | . | TGTGCCAGCAGCTTGCTCGGTCAGGGTGGGTCCTACGAGCAGTACTTC | CASSLLGQGGSYEQYF
TRBJ2-7 | TRBV10-3 | TRBD1 | TGTGCCATCAGTGGTCACCGGGACAGGGAATACGAGCAGTACTTC | CAISGHRDREYEQYF
TRBJ2-1 | TRBV14 | TRBD2 | TGTGCCAGCAGCCGTCACCTAGCGGGAGTTTCTAATGAGCAGTTCTTC | CASSRHLAGVSNEQFF
TRBJ1-4 | TRBV11-2 | . | TGTGCCAGCAGCTTAGGCGGCGGGAGTGAAAAACTGTTTTTT | CASSLGGGSEKLFF
TRBJ2-3 | TRBV5-1 | . | TGCGCCAGCAGCTTGGCCAAAGGGGTTGCAGATACGCAGTATTTT | CASSLAKGVADTQYF
TRBJ2-7 | TRBV7-8 | TRBD2 | TGTGCCAGCAGCTTAAGGGCGGGGGGGCAGTACTTC | CASSLRAGGQYF
TRBJ1-1 | TRBV30 | . | TGTGCCTGGAACCAGGGTGTGAACACTGAAGCTTTCTTT | CAWNQGVNTEAFF
TRBJ1-1 | TRBV18 | . | TGTGCCAGCTCACCACCCTATGCGGGAGCTTCGAACACTGAAGCTTTCTTT | CASSPPYAGASNTEAFF
TRBJ1-5 | TRBV2 | TRBD1 | TGTGCCAGCAGCCGGGAGACAGGGGTGGTTCAGCCCCAGCATTTT | CASSRETGVVQPQHF